Listed here are 29 T cell receptor beta chains from one sample, sequenced in a study of blood T cells in healthy people across ages. Primers used in a second PCR of about 6 to 11 cycles were a sample-barcoded 5' primer and a J-beta primer mix. Using its own MiXCR run on the 5' RACE reads, TCRdb lists one record per CDR3 protein. The data contain around 1.5 million distinct CDR3 sequences, 34% of them singletons. Material for sequencing was blood. The source is a woman aged 25 to 45 in good health.

The chain employs TRBV6-5 and TRBJ2-7; D not certain. The germline V gene encodes CDR1 MNHEY and CDR2 SVGAGI. V was pared by 0 bases and J by 0 bases, with 12 bases between. CDR3 length: 16 residues. The CDR3 nucleotides read TGTGCCAGCAGTTACTCGGGCGGTTCCATCTCCTACGAGCAGTACTTC. Amino acid sequence: CASSYSGGSISYEQYF.

This clonotype was counted only a few times. The chain links TRBV29-1 to TRBJ2-4; 7 bases line up with TRBD1. Germline V gene sequence: CDR1 SQVTM, CDR2 ANQGSEA. This CDR3 comprises 12 residues. Trimming cost V 7 bases and J 9 bases; bases outside gene matches: 9. This CDR3 reads CSGTGGGGIQYF. As DNA, the CDR3 is TGCAGCGGGACAGGCGGCGGAGGCATTCAGTACTTC. Supplemented by reference TRBV29-1 and TRBJ2-4, the full variable domain reads SAVISQKPSRDICQRGTSLTIQCQVDSQVTMMFWYRQQPGQSLTLIATANQGSEATYESGFVIDKFPISRPNLTFSTLTVSNMSPEDSSIYLCSGTGGGGIQYFGAGTRLSVL.

The rearrangement uses TRBV4-1 and TRBJ2-3, with D perhaps matching TRBD1 (5 bases). The CDR3 contains 18 residues. Trimming took 3 bases from V and 5 from J, leaving 24 bases between them. From germline, CDR1 is MGHRA and CDR2 YSYEKL. The CDR3 reads CASSQQAGPRGNGDTQYF. CDR3 DNA: TGCGCCAGCAGCCAGCAAGCCGGCCCAAGGGGTAATGGAGATACGCAGTATTTT.

This clonotype was picked up one time. The genes are TRBV21-1 and TRBJ2-7; TRBD2, as called in the table, went unchecked against the DNA. TRBV21-1 is listed as a pseudogene. CDR3 length: 20 amino acids. CDR3 in DNA: TGTGCCAGCAGCAAAGATAGGCGACTAGCGGGGTGGCTCATCGGCTACGAGCTGTACTTC. Its protein is CASSKDRRLAGWLIGYELYF.

This clonotype was detected a few times. The gene calls are TRBV14 and TRBJ1-6; no definite D call. Between the trimmed V and J ends, which lost 1 base and 1 base, there was a span of 5 bases. The length of the CDR3 is 15 residues. Per germline, CDR1 SGHDN and CDR2 FVKESK. The CDR3 DNA sequence: TGTGCCAGCAGCCAAGCCGGATCCTATAATTCACCCCTCCACTTT. Protein product: CASSQAGSYNSPLHF.

The chain recombines TRBV10-3 with TRBJ1-2, with D uncertain. V gave up 11 bases and J gave up 0 bases, with 13 bases separating them. This CDR3 has 13 amino acids. CDR1 and CDR2 from the germline V gene are ENHRY and SYGVKD. Written as DNA, the CDR3 is TGTGCCGGAGAGGGAACAGCTAACTATGGCTACACCTTC. Translation gives CAGEGTANYGYTF.

This clonotype was seen a few times. The chain uses TRBV29-1 and TRBJ1-2, with a possible D match to TRBD1 (5 bases). V was shortened by 4 bases and J by 2 bases, with 8 bases between the two germline ends. Germline values: CDR1 SQVTM, CDR2 ANQGSEA. The CDR3 runs to 12 residues. Here the CDR3 reads CSVGWGNYGYTF. The CDR3 DNA is TGCAGCGTTGGATGGGGGAACTATGGCTACACCTTC. The complete variable domain, with remaining parts taken from reference TRBV29-1 and TRBJ1-2, reads SAVISQKPSRDICQRGTSLTIQCQVDSQVTMMFWYRQQPGQSLTLIATANQGSEATYESGFVIDKFPISRPNLTFSTLTVSNMSPEDSSIYLCSVGWGNYGYTFGSGTRLTVV.

Worth noting for this clonotype: This may stem from a read error, because a much larger clone lies one nucleotide away. The chain carries TRBV20-1 and TRBJ1-2; the D gene is possibly TRBD1 (6 bases). CDR3 length equals 12 residues. CDR1 is DFQATT and CDR2 is SNEGSKA in the germline V gene (reference sequence). DNA of the CDR3: TGCAGTGCTGGAGAGGGGGAGATAAGCTACACCTTC. Its protein is CSAGEGEISYTF.

The genes are TRBV20-1 and TRBJ1-1; unclear D gene. With 2 bases removed from V and 1 base from J, the gap between germline ends came to 8 bases. The CDR3 runs to 13 residues. CDR1 is DFQATT and CDR2 is SNEGSKA in the germline V gene (reference sequence). The CDR3 sequence is CSARFAPNTEAFF. The CDR3 bases are TGCAGTGCTAGATTCGCACCGAACACTGAAGCTTTCTTT.

The J gene is TRBJ1-2, the V gene TRBV6-2 or TRBV6-3, with a tentative D call TRBD1 (5 bases). V dropped 2 bases and J dropped 1 base, with 8 bases sitting between them. The CDR3 covers 14 residues. From germline, CDR1 is MNHEY and CDR2 SVGEGT. In DNA form, the CDR3 reads TGTGCCAGCAGTTACGGGGGTGTTAACTATGGCTACACCTTC. It specifies CASSYGGVNYGYTF.

This clonotype was seen only a few times. The CDR3 bases are TGCAGTGCTAGTATAATGGTTAAGCAGACTTACTACAATGAGCAGTTCTTC. This gives the protein CSASIMVKQTYYNEQFF. The chain joins TRBV20-1 to TRBJ2-1; D gene ambiguous. The germline CDR1 and CDR2 sequences are DFQATT and SNEGSKA (reference sequence). V was trimmed by 3 bases and J by 3 bases, leaving 21 bases between them. The CDR3 spans 17 residues.

To note about this clonotype: A much larger clone lies one base from this, so it may be a read error. V usage is TRBV29-1 and J usage is TRBJ2-5, with unresolved D. CDR3 length equals 11 residues. V lost 1 base and J 2 bases, leaving 2 bases between the germline ends. Per germline, CDR1 SQVTM and CDR2 ANQGSEA. The CDR3 is CSVEGQETQYF. DNA of the CDR3: TGCAGCGTTGAAGGGCAAGAGACCCAGTACTTC. Looking up the rest from reference TRBV29-1 and TRBJ2-5 gives the full variable domain: SAVISQKPSRDICQRGTSLTIQCQVDSQVTMMFWYRQQPGQSLTLIATANQGSEATYESGFVIDKFPISRPNLTFSTLTVSNMSPEDSSIYLCSVEGQETQYFGPGTRLLVL.

The chain is built from TRBV7-3 and TRBJ1-6; D call uncertain. The germline V and J ends were trimmed by 1 base and 9 bases, with 10 bases remaining between them. CDR1 SGHTA and CDR2 FQGTGA come from the germline V gene. There are 14 residues in the CDR3. CDR3 nucleotides: TGTGCCAGCAGCTTAAATTCGTTTGGTTCACCCCTCCACTTT. Amino acids: CASSLNSFGSPLHF.

V usage is TRBV9 and J usage is TRBJ1-4; TRBD1 aligns across 8 bases. The CDR3 is 14 amino acids. Germline V gives CDR1 SGDLS, CDR2 YYNGEE. Trimming cost V 3 bases and J 7 bases; bases outside gene matches: 5. The CDR3 sequence: CASSEDRAGEKLFF. Here the CDR3 DNA reads TGTGCCAGCAGCGAGGACAGGGCGGGTGAAAAACTGTTTTTT.

This clonotype was recorded a few times. This chain uses TRBV14 with TRBJ2-7; D is uncertain. The V gene's germline CDR1 is SGHDN and CDR2 FVKESK. The CDR3 is made up of 14 amino acids. The germline V and J ends were trimmed by 5 bases and 5 bases, with 16 bases remaining between them. The CDR3 loop reads CASSTAFGSHEQYF. DNA for the CDR3: TGTGCCAGCAGCACTGCGTTTGGGTCCCACGAGCAGTACTTC. The full variable domain, its missing parts supplied by reference TRBV14 and TRBJ2-7, is EAGVTQFPSHSVIEKGQTVTLRCDPISGHDNLYWYRRVMGKEIKFLLHFVKESKQDESGMPNNRFLAERTGGTYSTLKVQPAELEDSGVYFCASSTAFGSHEQYFGPGTRLTVT.

Regarding this clonotype: At one of its ends the junction is not consistent with the germline gene, which may arise from a read error. CDR3 in amino acids: CASSQDPTLSSYDEQFF. CDR3 bases: TGCGCCAGCAGCCAAGATCCTACGCTCAGCTCCTACGATGAGCAGTTCTTC. This chain connects TRBV4-1 to TRBJ2-1; no reliable D call. Germline V lookup: CDR1 MGHRA, CDR2 YSYEKL. The length of the CDR3 is 17 residues.

The chain uses TRBV7-9 and TRBJ1-2; D is possibly TRBD1 (6 bases). V lost 0 bases, J lost 5 bases, and 13 bases lay in between. This CDR3 has 15 residues. The germline CDR1 and CDR2 sequences are SEHNR and FQNEAQ (reference sequence). For the CDR3, the DNA is TGTGCCAGCAGCTTAGCTGGGGGGCGGAGGTATGGCTACACCTTC. Protein sequence: CASSLAGGRRYGYTF.

The rearrangement joins TRBV4-2 to TRBJ2-2, with a tentative D call TRBD2 (6 bases). The CDR3 has 14 residues. CDR1 and CDR2 (germline): LGHNA, YNFKEQ. V lost 3 bases to trimming and J lost 6 bases, with 11 bases between them. The CDR3 loop reads CASSHRREPGELFF. For the CDR3, the DNA is TGTGCCAGCAGCCATCGGAGGGAGCCCGGGGAGCTGTTTTTT.

For this clonotype: A much larger clone differs by one base, so this may be a read error. The chain uses TRBV7-2 and TRBJ1-2; 7 bases fit TRBD1. CDR1 is SGHTA, CDR2 FQGNSA, per germline. The CDR3 extends over 13 amino acids. CDR3 loop: CANSFDRDSGYTF. The CDR3 nucleotides are TGTGCCAACAGCTTCGACAGGGATTCTGGCTACACCTTC.

This chain joins TRBV4-1 and TRBJ1-1, with 8 bases matching TRBD1. This CDR3 has 16 amino acids. The germline V gene has CDR1 MGHRA and CDR2 YSYEKL. V trimming: 1 base; J trimming: 6 bases; junction bases outside the gene matches: 10. The CDR3 is CASSQVRGQGSPEAFF. The CDR3, as DNA: TGCGCCAGCAGCCAAGTCCGCGGACAGGGCTCACCTGAAGCTTTCTTT.

The J gene is TRBJ1-2, the V gene TRBV12-3 or TRBV12-4; the D gene is possibly TRBD1 (6 bases). The CDR3 length is 13 residues. The V end lost 6 bases, the J end lost 7 bases, and 15 bases lay between the germline ends. In nucleotides, the CDR3 is TGTGCCAGCAGCCTACAGGGAGGTAGTGGCTACACCTTC. Residues: CASSLQGGSGYTF.

This clonotype was found once. The V and J genes are TRBV7-9 and TRBJ2-3, with 9 nucleotides matching TRBD1. With V trimmed by 7 bases and J by 6 bases, 14 bases remained unmatched. The CDR3 consists of 16 residues. Germline V lookup: CDR1 SEHNR, CDR2 FQNEAQ (reference sequence). CDR3 DNA: TGTGCCAGCACCCCAGAGAACAGGGGGCTCCTGGATACGCAGTATTTT. Translation: CASTPENRGLLDTQYF.

The chain has TRBV2 and TRBJ1-2, with D unresolved. CDR3 size: 12 residues. V was cut by 4 bases and J by 3 bases, with 6 bases left in between. Germline V gene sequence: CDR1 SNHLY, CDR2 FYNNEI. The CDR3 sequence is CASSASYYGYTF. For the CDR3, the DNA is TGTGCCAGCAGTGCCAGCTACTATGGCTACACCTTC.

This chain connects TRBV20-1 to TRBJ2-1, with no clear D. The end of the DNA fits TRBJ2-7 better, so the J call may be wrong. The CDR3 extends over 14 amino acids. Germline CDR1 DFQATT, CDR2 SNEGSKA (reference sequence). The CDR3 loop reads CSARADPPRNEQYF. The CDR3 DNA follows: TGCAGTGCTAGAGCGGACCCCCCTCGGAATGAGCAGTACTTC.

This chain joins TRBV6-1 and TRBJ1-5; 7 nucleotides line up with TRBD1. CDR3 length equals 15 residues. The germline CDR1 and CDR2 sequences are MNHNS and SASEGT. J gave up 3 bases and V 6 bases, and 8 bases lay outside the gene matches. CDR3 residues: CASRRQGMNNQPQHF. CDR3 nucleotides: TGTGCCAGCAGGAGACAGGGTATGAACAATCAGCCCCAGCATTTT.

In regard to this clonotype: A junction boundary mismatches the germline segment, possibly from a read error. The chain combines TRBV7-2 with TRBJ2-1; the match to TRBD1 covers 8 bases. The CDR3 sequence is 17 residues long. The V gene's germline CDR1 is SGHTA and CDR2 FQGNSA. The CDR3 sequence: CANSLGGPGQARNEQFF. The CDR3 nucleotides are TGTGCCAACAGCTTAGGAGGGCCGGGACAGGCAAGGAATGAGCAGTTCTTC.

The chain joins TRBV20-1 to TRBJ2-1; no firm D call. The length of the CDR3 is 11 residues. Germline assignment: CDR1 DFQATT and CDR2 SNEGSKA (reference sequence). V gave up 4 bases and J gave up 6 bases, with 7 bases separating them. The CDR3 DNA reads TGCAGTGCTATGGGCCTCAATGAGCAGTTCTTC. Its protein is CSAMGLNEQFF.

V gene TRBV5-1 combines with J gene TRBJ2-1; possible D gene TRBD2, 6 bases. The DNA end favors TRBJ2-7, so the J call may be wrong. Germline V gene sequence: CDR1 SGHRS, CDR2 YFSETQ. CDR3 length: 13 amino acids. CDR3 protein: CASSGGFDNEQYF. The CDR3 DNA sequence: TGCGCCAGCAGCGGAGGGTTTGACAATGAGCAGTACTTC.

The CDR3 region has the DNA TGCAGCGCGCGACAGCGTGAAGCTTTCTTT. Encoded protein: CSARQREAFF. The chain carries TRBV29-1 and TRBJ1-1; tentative D call: TRBD1 (5 bases). CDR1 is SQVTM and CDR2 is ANQGSEA in the germline V gene. The CDR3 contains 10 residues. The V end was cut by 7 bases, the J end by 7 bases, with 10 bases between.